This T cell receptor beta chain was sequenced for a study of human T cells and chemical hapten exposure. For the study at large: All through the roughly 26-week study, the scalp of each patient received diphenylcyclopropenone doses weekly. Study-level points and caveats: Relative to control repertoires, expanded TCRs gave rise to significantly more large CDR3 similarity clusters.

J was trimmed by 0 bases and V by 4 bases; bases with no gene match: 12. The CDR3 is 19 amino acids. Germline V gene lookup returns CDR1 SGHVS and CDR2 FNYEAQ. This clonotype was observed at least ten times. Its antigen is unknown. Sample time point: pre-sensitization, week 0. Regarding treatment: therapeutic diphenylcyclopropenone sensitization with weekly scalp DPC. The library attached unique molecular identifiers to individual cDNA molecules. TCRdb analysed the RACE reads with MiXCR anew, one entry per CDR3 protein. The sample records around 350,000 distinct CDR3 sequences, 4.5% to 7% being singletons.

Sequencing was performed on whole blood, taken in connection with sensitization to the hapten diphenylcyclopropenone (DPC). This clonotype was obtained from a woman between 18 and 29 years old with alopecia areata. Some clones in this sample may be carry-over from other donors' samples. The chain links TRBV7-6 to TRBJ1-4, with TRBD1 matching 9 bases. CDR3 protein: CASSSAGTGTFTTNEKLFF. The CDR3 region has the DNA TGTGCCAGCAGCTCTGCCGGGACAGGGACCTTCACAACTAATGAAAAACTGTTTTTT.